The 2 T cell receptor beta chains below all came from one sample that was sequenced in a study of blood T cell repertoires in acute mononucleosis. Study-wide findings and caveats: Public beta motifs plus an AV5-AJ31 alpha motif appeared to drive GLC-BM selection.

Time point denoted: convalescence about 6 months (5-8 months) after acute presentation (visit 7). Sequenced by immunoSEQ multiplex PCR; TCRdb stores in-frame clones only, minus some. Of a few thousand clones in the sample, just under 25% were seen once. The source material was EBV GLC epitope tetramer+ CD8+ T cells sorted from PBMCs, sampled during convalescence from infectious mononucleosis. Subset specified: CD8 T cells binding tetramer with EBV BMLF1 280-288 peptide (GLC-BM). These receptors originate from a woman under 30 with infectious mononucleosis caused by EBV.

At least ten counts were recorded for this clone. The CDR3 here is CASSLAPEGEETQYF. In DNA form, the CDR3 reads TGTGCCAGCAGCTTAGCCCCGGAGGGGGAAGAGACCCAGTACTTC. This sequence joins TRBV11-3 and TRBJ2-5; the D call may be TRBD1 or TRBD2 (6 bases each). Germline CDR1 is SGHNT and CDR2 is YENEEA. Trimming took 1 base from V and 3 from J, leaving 12 bases between them. The CDR3 totals 15 residues.

Of note for this clone: It differs at one base from a far larger clone, so likely a read error. This chain links TRBV11-2 with TRBJ1-1; D is unresolved. CDR1 and CDR2 (germline): SGHAT, FQNNGV. The V gene lost 3 bases and the J gene lost 5 bases, with 10 bases spanning the gap. The CDR3 contains 13 residues. CDR3 protein: CASSLETATEAFF. The CDR3 DNA reads as TGTGCCAGCAGCTTGGAAACAGCTACTGAAGCTTTCTTT. The variable domain in full, with the rest retrieved from reference TRBV11-2 and TRBJ1-1, is EAGVAQSPRYKIIEKRQSVAFWCNPISGHATLYWYQQILGQGPKLLIQFQNNGVVDDSQLPKDRFSAERLKGVDSTLKIQPAKLEDSAVYLCASSLETATEAFFGQGTRLTVV.